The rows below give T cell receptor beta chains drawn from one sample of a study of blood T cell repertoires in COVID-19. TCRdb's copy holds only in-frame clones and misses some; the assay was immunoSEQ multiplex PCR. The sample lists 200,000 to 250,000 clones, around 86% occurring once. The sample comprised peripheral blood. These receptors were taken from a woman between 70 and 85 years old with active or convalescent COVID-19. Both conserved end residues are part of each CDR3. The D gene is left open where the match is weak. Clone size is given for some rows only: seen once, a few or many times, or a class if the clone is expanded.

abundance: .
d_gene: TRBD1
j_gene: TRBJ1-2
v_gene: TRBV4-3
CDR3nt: TGCGCCAGCAGCCTATACCGGGACAGGGGGTATGGCTACACCTTC
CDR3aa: CASSLYRDRGYGYTF

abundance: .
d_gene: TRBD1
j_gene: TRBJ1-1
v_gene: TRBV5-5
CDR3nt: TGTGCCAGCAGCATTGACAGGGTACAGGGCACTGAAGCTTTCTTT
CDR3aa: CASSIDRVQGTEAFF

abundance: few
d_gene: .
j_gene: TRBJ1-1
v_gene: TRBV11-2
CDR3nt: TGTGCCAGCAGCTTAGGGTGGACAGTGACTGAAGCTTTCTTT
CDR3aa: CASSLGWTVTEAFF

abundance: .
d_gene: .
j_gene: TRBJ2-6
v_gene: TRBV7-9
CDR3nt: TGTGCCAGCAGCCGCTTCAGGGTGGCTGGGGCCAACGTCCTGACTTTC
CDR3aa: CASSRFRVAGANVLTF

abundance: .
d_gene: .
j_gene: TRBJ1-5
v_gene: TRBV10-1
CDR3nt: TGCGCCAGCAGTGACTCCCCGGATCAGCCCCAGCATTTT
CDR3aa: CASSDSPDQPQHF

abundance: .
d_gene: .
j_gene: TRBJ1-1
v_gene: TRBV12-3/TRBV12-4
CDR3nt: TGTGCCACTAGACGACAGGAAAACACTGAAGCTTTCTTT
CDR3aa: CATRRQENTEAFF

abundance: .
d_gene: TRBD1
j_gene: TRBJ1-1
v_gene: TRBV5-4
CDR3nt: TGTGCCAGCAGCTCATCAAACAGGGGATTGAACACTGAAGCTTTCTTT
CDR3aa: CASSSSNRGLNTEAFF

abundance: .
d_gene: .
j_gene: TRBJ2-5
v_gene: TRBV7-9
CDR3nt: TGTGCCAGCAGCCCGGTCGGGGGAAAAGAGACCCAGTACTTC
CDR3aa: CASSPVGGKETQYF

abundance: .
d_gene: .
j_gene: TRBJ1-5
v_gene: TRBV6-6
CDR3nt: TGTGCCAGCAGTTACAACTCCAGGCGGGGCAATCAGCCCCAGCATTTT
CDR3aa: CASSYNSRRGNQPQHF

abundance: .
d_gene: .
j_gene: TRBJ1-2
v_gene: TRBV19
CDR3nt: TGTGCCAGTAGTATATACGAAGAGGGCTACACCTTC
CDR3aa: CASSIYEEGYTF

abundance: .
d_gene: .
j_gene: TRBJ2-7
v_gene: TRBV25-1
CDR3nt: TGTGCCAGCAGTGAGTCGGGATCCTACGAGCAGTACTTC
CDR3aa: CASSESGSYEQYF

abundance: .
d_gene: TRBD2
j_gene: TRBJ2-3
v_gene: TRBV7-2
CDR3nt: TGTGCCAGCAGCTTAGTGAGCGGGGGGATGACAGATACGCAGTATTTT
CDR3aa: CASSLVSGGMTDTQYF

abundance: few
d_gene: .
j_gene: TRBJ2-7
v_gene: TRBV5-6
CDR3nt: TGTGCCAGCAGCTTCCGATCCAGGGGCTACGAGCAGTACTTC
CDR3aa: CASSFRSRGYEQYF

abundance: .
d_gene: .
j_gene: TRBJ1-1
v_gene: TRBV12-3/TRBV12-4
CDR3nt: TGTGCCAGCAGTTTTCAGGGGAACACTGAAGCTTTCTTT
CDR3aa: CASSFQGNTEAFF

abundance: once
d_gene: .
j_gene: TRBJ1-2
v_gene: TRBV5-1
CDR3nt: TGCGCCAGCAGCTTGGCCCCGGATGGCTACACCTTC
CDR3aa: CASSLAPDGYTF

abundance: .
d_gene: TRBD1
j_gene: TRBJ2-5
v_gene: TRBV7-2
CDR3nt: TGTGCCAGCAGCAGGGGGCTCTGGGAGACCCAGTACTTC
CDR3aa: CASSRGLWETQYF

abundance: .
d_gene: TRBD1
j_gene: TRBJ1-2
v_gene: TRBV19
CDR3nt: TGTGCCAGTAGTGTCCGACAGGGGGTAAGGGGCTACACCTTC
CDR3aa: CASSVRQGVRGYTF

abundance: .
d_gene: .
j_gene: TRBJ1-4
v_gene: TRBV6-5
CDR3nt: TGTGCCAGCAGCTATACGGGGTCAACTAATGAAAAACTGTTTTTT
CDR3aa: CASSYTGSTNEKLFF

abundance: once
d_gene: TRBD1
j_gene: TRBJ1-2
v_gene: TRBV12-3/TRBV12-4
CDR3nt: TGTGCCAGCAGCCCGACAGGGGGCTATGGCTACACCTTC
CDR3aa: CASSPTGGYGYTF

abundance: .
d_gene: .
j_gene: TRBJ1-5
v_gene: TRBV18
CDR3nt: TGTGCCAGCTCACCACCGAGCCGGGGGAGCAATCAGCCCCAGCATTTT
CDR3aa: CASSPPSRGSNQPQHF

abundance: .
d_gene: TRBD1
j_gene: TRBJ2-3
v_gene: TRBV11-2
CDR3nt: TGTGCCAGCAGCCCTGGGGACAGGCTAGCAGATACGCAGTATTTT
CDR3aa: CASSPGDRLADTQYF

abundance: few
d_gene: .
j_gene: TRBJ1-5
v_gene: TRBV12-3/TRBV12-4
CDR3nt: TGTGCCAGCAAAGGGGGTACTCAGCCCCAGCATTTT
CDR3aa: CASKGGTQPQHF

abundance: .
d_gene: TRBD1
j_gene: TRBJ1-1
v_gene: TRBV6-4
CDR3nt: TGTGCCAGCAGATCACAGGGGGCTCACACTGAAGCTTTCTTT
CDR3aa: CASRSQGAHTEAFF

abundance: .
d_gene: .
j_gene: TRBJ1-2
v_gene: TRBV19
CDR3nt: TGTGCCAGTAGTCCTGCGGGGGGTGGAGGTGGCTACACCTTC
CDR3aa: CASSPAGGGGGYTF